This TCR beta chain was captured by sequencing in a study of blood T cell repertoires in COVID-19. Study at large: From T cells, B-cell-depleted T cells, or PBMCs came the material, which was cDNA or gDNA.

The CDR3 consists of 15 residues. CDR1 and CDR2 (germline): LNHDA, SQIVND (reference sequence). Trimming left V 5 bases short and J 3 bases short, with 16 bases between. This clone was detected once. Original data processing: Reference gene primer amplification gave nucleated cell count estimates. TCRdb keeps only in-frame clones here, not all; method: immunoSEQ multiplex PCR. V, J and clone size were drawn from that table, and D and trimming were deduced from the DNA. Of around 280,000 clones listed, roughly 90% are singletons. Individuals drawn from under 30 US areas were about 18 to 89 years old. Cohort assignment relied on participant-reported clinical history.

The TCR sequence derives from a woman aged 18-29 years with acute COVID-19. This chain uses TRBV19 with TRBJ1-2; D is perhaps TRBD1 (5 bases). The specimen sequenced was PBMCs or T cells enriched from blood (not recorded which). CDR3 coding DNA: TGTGCCAGTAGTGCACGGACAATTGGCGACTATGGCTACACCTTC. It codes for CASSARTIGDYGYTF.